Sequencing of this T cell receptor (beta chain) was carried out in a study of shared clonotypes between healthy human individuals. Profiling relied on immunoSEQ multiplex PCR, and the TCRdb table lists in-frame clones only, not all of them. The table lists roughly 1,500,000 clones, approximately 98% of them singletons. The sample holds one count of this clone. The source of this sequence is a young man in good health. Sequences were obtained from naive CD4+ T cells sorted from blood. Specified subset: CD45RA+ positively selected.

The CDR3 is CASKSIREWTNEKLFF. The CDR3 coding sequence is TGTGCCAGCAAAAGCATCAGGGAGTGGACTAATGAAAAACTGTTTTTT. The chain combines TRBV27 with TRBJ1-4; tentatively, D is TRBD1 (5 bases). With 7 bases removed from V and 2 bases from J, the gap between germline ends came to 17 bases. Germline V gene sequence: CDR1 MNHEY, CDR2 SMNVEV (reference sequence). The CDR3 extends over 16 amino acids.